A single sample gave rise to the 7 T cell receptor beta chains below, sequenced in a study of siplizumab effects on memory and regulatory T cells. Profiling relied on immunoSEQ multiplex PCR, and the TCRdb table lists in-frame clones only, not all of them. The sample has 80,000 to 130,000 clones, around 94% seen once. Specimen: Tregs sorted from blood. These receptor sequences come from a human donor in good health.

This clone was detected only once. The CDR3 here is CASSLPRSGSPLHF. CDR3 coding DNA: TGTGCCAGCAGCTTGCCCAGATCCGGTTCACCCCTCCACTTT. This chain links TRBV5-8 with TRBJ1-6; D gene ambiguous. This CDR3 comprises 14 residues. Germline V gene lookup returns CDR1 SGHTS and CDR2 YDEGEE. The V end lost 1 base, the J end lost 9 bases, and 11 bases lay between the germline ends.

This clone was counted a few times. The chain recombines TRBV14 with TRBJ1-3; D not certain. The CDR3 runs 14 residues. Trimming left V 4 bases short and J 4 bases short, with 11 bases between. Germline V CDR1 and CDR2: SGHDN, FVKESK. The CDR3 coding sequence is TGTGCCAGCAGCCTAATGGGGTACGGAAACACCATATATTTT. It translates to CASSLMGYGNTIYF.

V and J are TRBV6-5 and TRBJ2-7; TRBD1 matches at 9 bases. V was pared by 5 bases and J by 11 bases, with 4 bases of the junction left unmatched. The CDR3 runs 11 residues. Germline V gives CDR1 MNHEY, CDR2 SVGAGI. The CDR3 here is CASSTRDREYF. The CDR3 nucleotides read TGTGCCAGCAGTACCCGGGACAGGGAGTACTTC.

The chain carries TRBV6-1 and TRBJ1-5, with D unclear. The CDR3 is 16 residues long. Trimming shortened V by 1 base and J by 5 bases, and 15 bases separated the two germline ends. The V gene's germline CDR1 is MNHNS and CDR2 SASEGT. CDR3 region: CASSEGSRIKHQPQHF. Written as DNA, the CDR3 is TGTGCCAGCAGTGAAGGGTCCAGAATAAAGCATCAGCCCCAGCATTTT.

This clone was seen once. V and J are TRBV5-1 and TRBJ2-7, with D maybe TRBD2 (6 bases). V was shortened by 5 bases and J by 3 bases, with 21 bases between the two germline ends. Germline V CDR1 and CDR2: SGHRS, YFSETQ. CDR3 size: 16 residues. In DNA, the CDR3 is TGCGCCAGCAGACCCGGGGCGGGACCGCCCTTCTACGAGCAGTACTTC. Translating gives CASRPGAGPPFYEQYF.

This clone was detected once. This chain connects TRBV7-9 to TRBJ2-1; D might be TRBD1 (6 bases). V lost 5 bases, J lost 8 bases, and 13 bases lay in between. Germline V lookup: CDR1 SEHNR, CDR2 FQNEAQ (reference sequence). CDR3 length: 13 amino acids. CDR3 in amino acids: CASSPGTLYEQFF. The CDR3 bases are TGTGCCAGCAGCCCCGGGACATTATATGAGCAGTTCTTC.

The chain employs TRBV28 and TRBJ2-3; 8 nucleotides match TRBD2. V was clipped by 0 bases and J by 4 bases; unmatched bases: 12. The germline V gene encodes CDR1 MDHEN and CDR2 SYDVKM. The CDR3 covers 18 residues. The CDR3 region has the DNA TGTGCCAGCAGTTTATGGAATATAGCGGGGACGGGGGCAGATACGCAGTATTTT. It codes for CASSLWNIAGTGADTQYF.